This TCR beta chain was sequenced for a study of CXCR3 chemokines and chemotherapy response in bladder cancer. This clonotype was observed a few times. TCRdb processed the PCR reads anew with MiXCR; each CDR3 protein has one entry. The sample holds 12,000 or so distinct CDR3 sequences, around an eighth seen once. This CDR3 spans 14 amino acids. Trimming left V 1 base short and J 5 bases short, with 12 bases between. Germline loops: CDR1 KGHSH, CDR2 LQKENI. This receptor was obtained from a human donor with bladder cancer that did not respond to neoadjuvant chemotherapy. Sampling was done from a patient whose treatment included neoadjuvant chemotherapy. The chain links TRBV18 to TRBJ2-7, with D hard to call. CDR3 loop: CASSPLHVLDEQYF. The CDR3 region has the DNA TGTGCCAGCTCACCACTGCACGTCTTGGACGAGCAGTACTTC.